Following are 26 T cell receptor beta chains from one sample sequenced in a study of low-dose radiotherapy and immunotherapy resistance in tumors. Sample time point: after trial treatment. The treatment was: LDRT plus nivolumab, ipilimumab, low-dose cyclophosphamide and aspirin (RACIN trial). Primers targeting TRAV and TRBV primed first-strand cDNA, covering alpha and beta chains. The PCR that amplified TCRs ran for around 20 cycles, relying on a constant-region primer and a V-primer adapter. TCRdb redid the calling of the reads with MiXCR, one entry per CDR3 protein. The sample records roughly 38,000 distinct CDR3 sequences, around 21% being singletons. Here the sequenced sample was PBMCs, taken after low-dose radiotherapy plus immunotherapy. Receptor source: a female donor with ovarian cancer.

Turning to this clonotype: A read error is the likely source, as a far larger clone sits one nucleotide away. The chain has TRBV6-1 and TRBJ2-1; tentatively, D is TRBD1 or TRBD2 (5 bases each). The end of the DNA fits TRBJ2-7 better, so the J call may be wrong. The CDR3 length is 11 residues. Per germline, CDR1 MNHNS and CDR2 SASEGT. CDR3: CASSEEGPQYF. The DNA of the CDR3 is TGTGCCAGCAGTGAAGAGGGACCGCAGTACTTC.

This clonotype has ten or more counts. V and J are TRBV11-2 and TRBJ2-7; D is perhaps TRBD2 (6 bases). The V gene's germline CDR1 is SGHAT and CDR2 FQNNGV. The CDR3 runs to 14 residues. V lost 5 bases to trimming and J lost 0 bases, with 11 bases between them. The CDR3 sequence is CASSLRGVSYEQYF. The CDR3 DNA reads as TGTGCCAGCAGCCTGCGGGGAGTCTCCTACGAGCAGTACTTC.

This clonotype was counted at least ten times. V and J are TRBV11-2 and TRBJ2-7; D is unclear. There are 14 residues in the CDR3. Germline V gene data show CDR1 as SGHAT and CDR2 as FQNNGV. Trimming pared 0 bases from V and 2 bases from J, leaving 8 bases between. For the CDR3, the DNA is TGTGCCAGCAGCTTAGATGTCTTAGCCTACGAGCAGTACTTC. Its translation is CASSLDVLAYEQYF. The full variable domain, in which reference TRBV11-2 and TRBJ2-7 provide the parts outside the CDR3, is EAGVAQSPRYKIIEKRQSVAFWCNPISGHATLYWYQQILGQGPKLLIQFQNNGVVDDSQLPKDRFSAERLKGVDSTLKIQPAKLEDSAVYLCASSLDVLAYEQYFGPGTRLTVT.

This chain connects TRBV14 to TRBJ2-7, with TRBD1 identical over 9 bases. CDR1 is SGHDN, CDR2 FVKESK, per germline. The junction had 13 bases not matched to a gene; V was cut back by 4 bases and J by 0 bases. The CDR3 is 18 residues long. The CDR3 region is CASSPGQGRRLSSYEQYF. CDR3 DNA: TGTGCCAGCAGCCCGGGACAGGGAAGACGATTAAGCTCCTACGAGCAGTACTTC.

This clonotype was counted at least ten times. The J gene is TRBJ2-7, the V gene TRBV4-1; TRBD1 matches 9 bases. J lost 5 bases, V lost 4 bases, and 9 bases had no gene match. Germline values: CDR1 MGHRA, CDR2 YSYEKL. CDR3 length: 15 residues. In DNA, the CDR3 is TGCGCCAGCAGCCGACAGGACAGGGGTGTCCACGAGCAGTACTTC. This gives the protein CASSRQDRGVHEQYF.

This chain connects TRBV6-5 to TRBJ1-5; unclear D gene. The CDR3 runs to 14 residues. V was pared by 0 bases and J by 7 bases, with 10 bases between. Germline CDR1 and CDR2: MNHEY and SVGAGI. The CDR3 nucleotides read TGTGCCAGCAGTTACTCAGGGTTGCCCCAGCCCCAGCATTTT. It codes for CASSYSGLPQPQHF.

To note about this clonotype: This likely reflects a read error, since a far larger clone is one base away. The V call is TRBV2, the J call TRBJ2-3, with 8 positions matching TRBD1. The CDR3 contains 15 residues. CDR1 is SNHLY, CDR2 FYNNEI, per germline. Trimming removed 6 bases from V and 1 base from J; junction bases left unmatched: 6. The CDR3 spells CASSWTGTGTDTQYF. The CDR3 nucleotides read TGTGCCAGCAGCTGGACAGGGACCGGCACAGATACGCAGTATTTT.

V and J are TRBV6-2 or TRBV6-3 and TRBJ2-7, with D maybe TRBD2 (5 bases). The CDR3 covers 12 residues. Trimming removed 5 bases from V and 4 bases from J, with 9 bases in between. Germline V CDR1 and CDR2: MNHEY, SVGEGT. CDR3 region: CASSHGDYEQYF. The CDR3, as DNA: TGTGCCAGCAGTCACGGGGATTACGAGCAGTACTTC.

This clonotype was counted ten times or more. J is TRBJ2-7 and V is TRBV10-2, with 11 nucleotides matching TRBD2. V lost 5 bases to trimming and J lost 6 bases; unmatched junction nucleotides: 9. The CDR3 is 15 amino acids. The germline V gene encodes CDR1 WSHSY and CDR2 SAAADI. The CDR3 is CASSSASGGPVEQYF. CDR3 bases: TGCGCCAGCAGTTCGGCTAGCGGGGGGCCTGTCGAGCAGTACTTC.

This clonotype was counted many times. CDR3 sequence (DNA): TGTGCCAGCAGTTTTGCGGACACCGATAATCAGCCCCAGCATTTT. Its translation: CASSFADTDNQPQHF. The rearrangement joins TRBV28 to TRBJ1-5; D possibly corresponds to TRBD1 (5 bases). Germline values: CDR1 MDHEN, CDR2 SYDVKM. With 3 bases removed from V and 4 bases from J, the gap between germline ends came to 13 bases. This CDR3 has 15 amino acids.

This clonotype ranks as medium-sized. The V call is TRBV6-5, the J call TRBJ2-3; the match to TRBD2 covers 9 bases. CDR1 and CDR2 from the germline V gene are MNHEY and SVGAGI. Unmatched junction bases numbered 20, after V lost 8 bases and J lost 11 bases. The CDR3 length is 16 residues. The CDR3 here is CASWGASYSGSNVQYF. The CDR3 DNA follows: TGTGCCAGCTGGGGAGCTTCCTATAGCGGGAGTAATGTGCAGTATTTT.

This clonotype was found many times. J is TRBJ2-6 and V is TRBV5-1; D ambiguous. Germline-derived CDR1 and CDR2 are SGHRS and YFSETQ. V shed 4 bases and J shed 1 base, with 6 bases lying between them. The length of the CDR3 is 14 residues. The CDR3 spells CASSDSSGANVLTF. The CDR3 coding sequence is TGCGCCAGCAGCGATAGTTCTGGGGCCAACGTCCTGACTTTC.

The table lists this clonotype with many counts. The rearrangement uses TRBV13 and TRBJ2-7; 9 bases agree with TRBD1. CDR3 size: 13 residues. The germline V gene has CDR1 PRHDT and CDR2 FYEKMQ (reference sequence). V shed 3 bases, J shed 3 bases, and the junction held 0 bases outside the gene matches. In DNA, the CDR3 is TGTGCCAGCAGCTTGGGACAGGGCTACGAGCAGTACTTC. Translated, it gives CASSLGQGYEQYF.

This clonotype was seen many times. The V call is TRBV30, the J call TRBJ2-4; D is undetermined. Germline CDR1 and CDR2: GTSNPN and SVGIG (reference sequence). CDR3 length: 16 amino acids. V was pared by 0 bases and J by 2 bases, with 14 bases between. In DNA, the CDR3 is TGTGCCTGGAGTGTACGGAGATCATTGACCAAAAACATTCAGTACTTC. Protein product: CAWSVRRSLTKNIQYF.

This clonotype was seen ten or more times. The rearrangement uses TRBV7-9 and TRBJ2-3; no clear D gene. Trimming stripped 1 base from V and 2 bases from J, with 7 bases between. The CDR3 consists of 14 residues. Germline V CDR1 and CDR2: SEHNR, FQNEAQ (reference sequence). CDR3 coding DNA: TGTGCCAGCAGCTTAGATTTAGACACAGATACGCAGTATTTT. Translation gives CASSLDLDTDTQYF.

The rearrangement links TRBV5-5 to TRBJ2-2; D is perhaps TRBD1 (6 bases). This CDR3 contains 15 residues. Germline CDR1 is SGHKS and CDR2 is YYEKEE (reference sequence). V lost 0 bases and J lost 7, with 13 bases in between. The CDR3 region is CASSLVGRGVGELFF. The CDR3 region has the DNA TGTGCCAGCAGCTTGGTAGGCAGGGGAGTCGGGGAGCTGTTTTTT. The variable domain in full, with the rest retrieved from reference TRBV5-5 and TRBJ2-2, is DAGVTQSPTHLIKTRGQQVTLRCSPISGHKSVSWYQQVLGQGPQFIFQYYEKEERGRGNFPDRFSARQFPNYSSELNVNALLLGDSALYLCASSLVGRGVGELFFGEGSRLTVL.

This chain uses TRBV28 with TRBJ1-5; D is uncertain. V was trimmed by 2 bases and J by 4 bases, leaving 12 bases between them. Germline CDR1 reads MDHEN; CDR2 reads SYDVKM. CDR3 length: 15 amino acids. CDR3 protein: CASSLPISRNQPQHF. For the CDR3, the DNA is TGTGCCAGCAGTTTACCCATCAGTAGGAATCAGCCCCAGCATTTT.

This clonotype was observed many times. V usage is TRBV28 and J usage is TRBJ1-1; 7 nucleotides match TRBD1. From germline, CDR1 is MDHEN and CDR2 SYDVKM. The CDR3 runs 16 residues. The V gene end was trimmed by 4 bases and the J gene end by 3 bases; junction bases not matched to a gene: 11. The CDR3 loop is CASSYYRDSGDTEAFF. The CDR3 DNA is TGTGCCAGCAGTTACTACCGGGACAGTGGGGACACTGAAGCTTTCTTT.

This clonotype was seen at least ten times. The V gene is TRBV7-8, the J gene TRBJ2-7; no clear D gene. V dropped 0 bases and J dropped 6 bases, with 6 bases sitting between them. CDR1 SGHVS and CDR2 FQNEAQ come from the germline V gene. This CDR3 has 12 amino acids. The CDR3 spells CASSLALPEQYF. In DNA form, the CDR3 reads TGTGCCAGCAGCTTAGCGCTCCCCGAGCAGTACTTC. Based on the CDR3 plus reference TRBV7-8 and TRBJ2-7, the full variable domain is GAGVSQSPRYKVAKRGQDVALRCDPISGHVSLFWYQQALGQGPEFLTYFQNEAQLDKSGLPSDRFFAERPEGSVSTLKIQRTQQEDSAVYLCASSLALPEQYFGPGTRLTVT.

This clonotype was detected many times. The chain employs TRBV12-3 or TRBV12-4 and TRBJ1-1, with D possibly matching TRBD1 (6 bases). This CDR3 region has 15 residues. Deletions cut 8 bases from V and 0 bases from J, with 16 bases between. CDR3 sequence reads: CASQAGGVMNTEAFF. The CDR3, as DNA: TGTGCCAGCCAAGCGGGGGGCGTTATGAACACTGAAGCTTTCTTT.

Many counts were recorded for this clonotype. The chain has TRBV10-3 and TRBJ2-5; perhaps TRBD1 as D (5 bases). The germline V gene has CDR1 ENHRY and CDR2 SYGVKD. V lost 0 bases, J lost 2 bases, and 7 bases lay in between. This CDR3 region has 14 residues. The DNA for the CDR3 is TGTGCCATCAGTGAGTCGGGGCCTCAAGAGACCCAGTACTTC. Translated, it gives CAISESGPQETQYF.

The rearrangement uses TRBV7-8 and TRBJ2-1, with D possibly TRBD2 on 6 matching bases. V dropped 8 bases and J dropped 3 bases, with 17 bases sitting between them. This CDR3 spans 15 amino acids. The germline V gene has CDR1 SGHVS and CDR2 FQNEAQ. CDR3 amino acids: CASVLGGTVYNEQFF. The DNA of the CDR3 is TGTGCCAGCGTTCTCGGTGGGACTGTCTACAATGAGCAGTTCTTC.

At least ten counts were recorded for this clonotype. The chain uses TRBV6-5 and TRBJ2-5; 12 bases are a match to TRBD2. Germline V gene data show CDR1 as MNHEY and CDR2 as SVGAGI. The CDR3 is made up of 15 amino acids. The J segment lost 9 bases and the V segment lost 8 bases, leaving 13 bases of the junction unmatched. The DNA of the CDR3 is TGTGCCAGCCGAAGGACTAGCGGGGCCAGGCAGGCCCAGTACTTC. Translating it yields CASRRTSGARQAQYF.

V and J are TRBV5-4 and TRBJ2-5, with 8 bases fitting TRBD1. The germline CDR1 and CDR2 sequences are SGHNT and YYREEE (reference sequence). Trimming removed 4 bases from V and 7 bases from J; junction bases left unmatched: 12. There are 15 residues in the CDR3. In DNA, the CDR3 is TGTGCCAGCAGCCTACCGACAGGGGCGGTGGGGACCCAGTACTTC. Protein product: CASSLPTGAVGTQYF.

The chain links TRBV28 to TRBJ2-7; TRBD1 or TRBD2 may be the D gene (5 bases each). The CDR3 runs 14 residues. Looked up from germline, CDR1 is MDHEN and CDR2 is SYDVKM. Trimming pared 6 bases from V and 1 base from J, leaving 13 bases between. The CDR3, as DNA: TGTGCCAGCAGGTCCCCGGGGCAGTCCTACGAGCAGTACTTC. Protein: CASRSPGQSYEQYF. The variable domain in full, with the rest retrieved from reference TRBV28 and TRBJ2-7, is DVKVTQSSRYLVKRTGEKVFLECVQDMDHENMFWYRQDPGLGLRLIYFSYDVKMKEKGDIPEGYSVSREKKERFSLILESASTNQTSMYLCASRSPGQSYEQYFGPGTRLTVT.

The DNA for the CDR3 is TGTGCCACCTTAGCGCGAGCAGAAGCCTACAATGAGCAGTTCTTC. This sequence encodes CATLARAEAYNEQFF. V and J are TRBV26 and TRBJ2-1; the table's TRBD2 call for D was not verified on the DNA. TRBV26 counts as a pseudogene. The CDR3 consists of 15 residues.